In this sample, the clone carrying this T cell receptor (beta chain) turned up once. These data come from a study of blood T cell repertoires in COVID-19. Across the study: PBMCs, B-cell-depleted T cells, or T cells provided the cDNA or gDNA that made up the material.

Unmatched junction bases numbered 10, after V lost 5 bases and J lost 5 bases. Germline lookup yields CDR1 SEHNR and CDR2 FQNEAQ (reference sequence). The CDR3 is 15 residues long. Original handling: Estimated nucleated cell counts came from reference gene primer amplification. Data came from immunoSEQ multiplex PCR; TCRdb stores just in-frame clones and leaves some out. That table furnishes V, J and clone size, whereas the DNA furnished D and trimming. The table shows about 260,000 clones, with 80% to 90% occurring only once. Material: peripheral blood. This receptor was obtained from a woman aged 40 to 55 who had recovered from COVID-19. The rearrangement joins TRBV7-9 to TRBJ2-5, with 8 bases fitting TRBD1. CDR3 DNA sequence: TGTGCCAGCAGCCCTTATTCAGGGGGCGCGGAGACCCAGTACTTC. Its protein product is CASSPYSGGAETQYF.